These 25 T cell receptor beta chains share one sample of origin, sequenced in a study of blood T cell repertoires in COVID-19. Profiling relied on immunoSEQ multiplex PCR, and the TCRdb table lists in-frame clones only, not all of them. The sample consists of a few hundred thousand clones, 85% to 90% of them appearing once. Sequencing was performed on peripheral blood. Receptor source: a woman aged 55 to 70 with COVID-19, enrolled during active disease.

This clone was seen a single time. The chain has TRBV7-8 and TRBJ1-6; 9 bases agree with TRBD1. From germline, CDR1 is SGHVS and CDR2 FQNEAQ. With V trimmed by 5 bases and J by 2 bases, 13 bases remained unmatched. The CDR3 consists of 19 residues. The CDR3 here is CASSARGTGKGTYNSPLHF. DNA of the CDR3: TGTGCCAGCAGCGCCAGGGGGACAGGGAAAGGCACCTATAATTCACCCCTCCACTTT.

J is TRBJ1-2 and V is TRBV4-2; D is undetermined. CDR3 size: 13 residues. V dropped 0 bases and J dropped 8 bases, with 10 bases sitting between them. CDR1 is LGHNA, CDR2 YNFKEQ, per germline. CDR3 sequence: CASSQEVLAGYTF. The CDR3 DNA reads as TGTGCCAGCAGCCAAGAGGTCCTGGCCGGCTACACCTTC.

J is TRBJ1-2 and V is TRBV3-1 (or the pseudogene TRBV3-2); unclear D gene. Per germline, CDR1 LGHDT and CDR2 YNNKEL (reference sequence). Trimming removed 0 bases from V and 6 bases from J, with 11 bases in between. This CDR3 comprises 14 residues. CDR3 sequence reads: CASSQDFGSDGYTF. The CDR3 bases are TGTGCCAGCAGCCAAGATTTCGGGTCCGATGGCTACACCTTC.

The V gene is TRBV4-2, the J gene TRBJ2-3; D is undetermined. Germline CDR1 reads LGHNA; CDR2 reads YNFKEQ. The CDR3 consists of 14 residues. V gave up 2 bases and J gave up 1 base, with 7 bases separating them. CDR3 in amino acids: CASSQHRGTDTQYF. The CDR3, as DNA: TGTGCCAGCAGCCAACACCGGGGCACAGATACGCAGTATTTT.

The CDR3 DNA reads as TGTGCCAGCAGCCAAGGGACAGGGTACGATCAGCCCCAGCATTTT. This sequence encodes CASSQGTGYDQPQHF. The rearrangement uses TRBV4-2 and TRBJ1-5; 8 nucleotides agree with TRBD1. This CDR3 region has 15 residues. J was trimmed by 5 bases and V by 1 base; bases with no gene match: 4. Germline V gene sequence: CDR1 LGHNA, CDR2 YNFKEQ.

CDR3 sequence reads: CASSTLGTGDEKLFF. For the CDR3, the DNA is TGTGCCAGCAGCACCCTCGGGACAGGGGACGAAAAACTGTTTTTT. The chain employs TRBV7-2 and TRBJ1-4; TRBD1 matches at 10 bases. After removal of 5 bases from V and 8 bases from J, the junction contained 8 bases not matched to a gene. Germline V CDR1 and CDR2: SGHTA, FQGNSA. The CDR3 loop spans 15 amino acids.

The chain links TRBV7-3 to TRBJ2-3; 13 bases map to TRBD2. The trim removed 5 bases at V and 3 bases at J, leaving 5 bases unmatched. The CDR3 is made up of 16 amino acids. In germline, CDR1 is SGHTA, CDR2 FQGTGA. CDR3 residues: CASSPRLAGGTDTQYF. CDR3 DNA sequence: TGTGCCAGCAGCCCAAGACTAGCGGGGGGAACAGATACGCAGTATTTT. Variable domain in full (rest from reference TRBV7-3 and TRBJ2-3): GAGVSQTPSNKVTEKGKYVELRCDPISGHTALYWYRQSLGQGPEFLIYFQGTGAADDSGLPNDRFFAVRPEGSVSTLKIQRTERGDSAVYLCASSPRLAGGTDTQYFGPGTRLTVL.

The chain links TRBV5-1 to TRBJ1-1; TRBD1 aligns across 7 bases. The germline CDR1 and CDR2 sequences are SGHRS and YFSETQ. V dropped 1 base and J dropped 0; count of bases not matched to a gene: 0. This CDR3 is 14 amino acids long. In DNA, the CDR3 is TGCGCCAGCAGCTTGCAGGGGGTGAACACTGAAGCTTTCTTT. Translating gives CASSLQGVNTEAFF.

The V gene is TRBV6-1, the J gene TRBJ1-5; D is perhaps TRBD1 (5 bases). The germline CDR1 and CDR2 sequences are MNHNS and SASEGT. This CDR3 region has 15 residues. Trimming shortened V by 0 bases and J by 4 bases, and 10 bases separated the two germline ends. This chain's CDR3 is CASSEAGPINQPQHF. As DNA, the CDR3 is TGTGCCAGCAGTGAAGCGGGGCCGATTAATCAGCCCCAGCATTTT.

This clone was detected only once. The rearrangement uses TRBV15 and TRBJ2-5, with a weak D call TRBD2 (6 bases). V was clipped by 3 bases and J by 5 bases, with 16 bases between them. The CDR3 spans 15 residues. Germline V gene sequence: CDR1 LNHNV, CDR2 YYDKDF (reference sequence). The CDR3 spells CATSSEGGMGETQYF. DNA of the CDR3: TGTGCCACCAGCAGTGAGGGAGGAATGGGGGAGACCCAGTACTTC.

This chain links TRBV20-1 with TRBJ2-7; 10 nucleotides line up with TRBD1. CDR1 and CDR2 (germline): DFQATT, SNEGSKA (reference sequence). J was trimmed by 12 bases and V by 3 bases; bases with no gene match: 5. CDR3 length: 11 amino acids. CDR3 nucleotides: TGCAGTGCTAGCGATGGGACAGGGGCGTACTTC. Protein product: CSASDGTGAYF.

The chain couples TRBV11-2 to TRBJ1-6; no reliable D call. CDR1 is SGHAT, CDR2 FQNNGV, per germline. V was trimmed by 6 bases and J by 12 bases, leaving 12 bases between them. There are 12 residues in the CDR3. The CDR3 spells CASRVVGEPLHF. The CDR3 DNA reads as TGTGCCAGCAGAGTAGTCGGAGAACCCCTCCACTTT.

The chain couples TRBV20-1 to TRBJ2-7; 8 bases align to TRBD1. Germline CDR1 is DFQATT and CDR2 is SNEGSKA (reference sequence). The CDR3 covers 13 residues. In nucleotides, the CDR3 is TGCAGCTCTAGTCAGGGGGCGACCGACGAGCAGTACTTC. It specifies CSSSQGATDEQYF.

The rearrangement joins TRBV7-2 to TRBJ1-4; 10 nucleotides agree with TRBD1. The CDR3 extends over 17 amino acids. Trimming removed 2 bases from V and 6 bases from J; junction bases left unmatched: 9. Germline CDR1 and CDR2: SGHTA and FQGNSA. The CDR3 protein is CASSLFGPGTGDEKLFF. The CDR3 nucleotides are TGTGCCAGCAGCTTATTCGGTCCTGGGACAGGGGATGAAAAACTGTTTTTT.

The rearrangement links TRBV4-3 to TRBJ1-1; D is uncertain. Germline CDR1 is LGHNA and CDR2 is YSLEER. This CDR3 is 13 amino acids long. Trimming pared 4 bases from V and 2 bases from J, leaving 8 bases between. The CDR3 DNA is TGCGCCAGCAGCCCCTTGACAAACACTGAAGCTTTCTTT. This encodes CASSPLTNTEAFF.

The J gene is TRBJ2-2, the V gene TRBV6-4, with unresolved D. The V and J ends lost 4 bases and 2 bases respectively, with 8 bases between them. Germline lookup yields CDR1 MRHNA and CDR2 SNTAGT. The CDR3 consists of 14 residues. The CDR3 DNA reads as TGTGCCAGCAGTGGTAGCCACAACACCGGGGAGCTGTTTTTT. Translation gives CASSGSHNTGELFF.

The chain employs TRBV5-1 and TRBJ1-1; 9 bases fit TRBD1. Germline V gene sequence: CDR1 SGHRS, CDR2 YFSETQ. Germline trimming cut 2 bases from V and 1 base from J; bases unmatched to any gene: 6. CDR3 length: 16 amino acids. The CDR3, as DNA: TGCGCCAGCAGCTTAACAGGGGGCGGAGGGAACACTGAAGCTTTCTTT. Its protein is CASSLTGGGGNTEAFF.

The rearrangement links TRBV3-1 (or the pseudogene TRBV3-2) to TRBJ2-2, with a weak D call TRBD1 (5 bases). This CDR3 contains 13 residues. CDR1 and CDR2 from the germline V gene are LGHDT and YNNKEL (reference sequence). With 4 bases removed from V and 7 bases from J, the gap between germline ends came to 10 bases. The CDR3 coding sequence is TGTGCCAGCAGCCTGGGGCCGGGCGGGGAGCTGTTTTTT. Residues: CASSLGPGGELFF.

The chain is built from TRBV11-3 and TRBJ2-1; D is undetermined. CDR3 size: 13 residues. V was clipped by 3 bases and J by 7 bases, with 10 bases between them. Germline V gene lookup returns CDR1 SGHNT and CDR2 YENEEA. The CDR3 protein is CASSLGVWNEQFF. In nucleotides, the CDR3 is TGTGCCAGCAGCTTGGGCGTTTGGAATGAGCAGTTCTTC.

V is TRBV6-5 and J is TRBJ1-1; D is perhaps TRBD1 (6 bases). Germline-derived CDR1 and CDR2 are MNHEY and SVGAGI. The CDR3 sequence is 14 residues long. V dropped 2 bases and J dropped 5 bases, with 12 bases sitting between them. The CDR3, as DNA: TGTGCCAGCAGTTACGTAAAGGGGGAAACTGAAGCTTTCTTT. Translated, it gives CASSYVKGETEAFF.

The CDR3 sequence is CAWSHLQGYEQYF. In DNA, the CDR3 is TGTGCCTGGAGCCATCTGCAGGGATACGAGCAGTACTTC. J is TRBJ2-7 and V is TRBV30; weak D call: TRBD1 (5 bases). Deletions cut 3 bases from V and 4 bases from J, with 13 bases between. This CDR3 is built from 13 residues. Germline CDR1 GTSNPN, CDR2 SVGIG (reference sequence). Using reference TRBV30 and TRBJ2-7 for the parts outside the CDR3, the full variable domain is SQTIHQWPATLVQPVGSPLSLECTVEGTSNPNLYWYRQAAGRGLQLLFYSVGIGQISSEVPQNLSASRPQDRQFILSSKKLLLSDSGFYLCAWSHLQGYEQYFGPGTRLTVT.

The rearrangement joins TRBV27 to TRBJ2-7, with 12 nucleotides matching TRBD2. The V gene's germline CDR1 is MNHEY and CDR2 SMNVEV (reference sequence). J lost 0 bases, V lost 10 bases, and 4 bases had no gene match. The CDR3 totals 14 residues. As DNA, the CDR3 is TGTGCCACCCTAGCGGGGGGGAGCTCCTACGAGCAGTACTTC. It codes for CATLAGGSSYEQYF.

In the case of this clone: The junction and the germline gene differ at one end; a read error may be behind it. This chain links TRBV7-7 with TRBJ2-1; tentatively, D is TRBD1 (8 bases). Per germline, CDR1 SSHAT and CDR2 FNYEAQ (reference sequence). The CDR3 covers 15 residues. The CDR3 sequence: CASSSDRGGHNEQFF. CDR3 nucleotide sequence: TGTGCTAGCAGCTCTGACAGGGGAGGGCACAATGAGCAGTTCTTC.

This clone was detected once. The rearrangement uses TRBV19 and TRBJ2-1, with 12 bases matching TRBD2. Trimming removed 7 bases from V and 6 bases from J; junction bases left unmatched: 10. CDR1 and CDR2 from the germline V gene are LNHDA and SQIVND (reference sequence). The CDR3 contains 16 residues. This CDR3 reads CASMLAGGFGGNEQFF. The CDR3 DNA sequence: TGTGCCAGTATGCTAGCGGGGGGGTTCGGGGGCAATGAGCAGTTCTTC.

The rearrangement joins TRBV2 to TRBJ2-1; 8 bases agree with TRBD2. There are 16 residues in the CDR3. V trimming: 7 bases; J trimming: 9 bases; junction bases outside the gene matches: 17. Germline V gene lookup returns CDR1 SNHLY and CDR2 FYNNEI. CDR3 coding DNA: TGTGCCAGCAAACCGGGGGGGACACCCCTGTCAATTGAGCAGTTCTTC. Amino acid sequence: CASKPGGTPLSIEQFF.